This T cell receptor beta chain was documented in a study of T cell changes during pregnancy in multiple sclerosis. TCRdb's copy holds only in-frame clones and misses some; the assay was immunoSEQ multiplex PCR. The table shows approximately 30,000 clones, with 90% occurring only once. The ends were cut back, 5 bases at V and 2 bases at J, with 13 bases in the middle. This CDR3 region has 15 residues. Germline loops: CDR1 SGHTA, CDR2 FQGTGA. The source was CD8+ T cells from peripheral blood mononuclear cells, collected before pregnancy. The V gene is TRBV7-3, the J gene TRBJ1-3; D gene uncertain. This TCR derives from a female donor with multiple sclerosis, enrolled in a pregnancy study. For the CDR3, the DNA is TGTGCCAGCAGCCCCAATCCTGGGCCTGGAAACACCATATATTTT. As protein: CASSPNPGPGNTIYF.